A single sample gave rise to the 21 T cell receptor beta chains below, sequenced in a study of cytomegalovirus exposure and HLA in healthy donors. Profiled with immunoSEQ multiplex PCR; TCRdb holds only in-frame clones, not every one. The table includes 250,000 or so clones, around 91% detected once. Sequencing was carried out using PBMCs. The receptors derive from a woman aged 18-29 years in good health and CMV-seronegative.

V gene TRBV15 combines with J gene TRBJ2-5, with 11 bases lining up with TRBD2. Germline lookup yields CDR1 LNHNV and CDR2 YYDKDF (reference sequence). V lost 9 bases and J lost 5; bases outside the gene matches: 11. This CDR3 comprises 15 residues. CDR3 DNA: TGTGCCACGCAGGTTTTAGCGGGGGGGCGGGAGACCCAGTACTTC. This codes for CATQVLAGGRETQYF.

The chain's CDR3 is CASSSSPGTGEGDTQYF. The CDR3 bases are TGTGCCAGCAGCTCAAGTCCCGGGACAGGGGAGGGAGATACGCAGTATTTT. J is TRBJ2-3 and V is TRBV7-8; 10 nucleotides match TRBD1. V shed 4 bases, J shed 5 bases, and the junction held 12 bases outside the gene matches. CDR3 length: 17 residues. The V gene's germline CDR1 is SGHVS and CDR2 FQNEAQ.

V usage is TRBV7-8 and J usage is TRBJ2-1; D may be TRBD2 (5 bases). Trimming pared 1 base from V and 1 base from J, leaving 8 bases between. The CDR3 covers 15 residues. Germline CDR1 reads SGHVS; CDR2 reads FQNEAQ. CDR3 sequence: CASSLVGESYNEQFF. The CDR3 DNA reads TGTGCCAGCAGCTTAGTCGGGGAGTCCTACAATGAGCAGTTCTTC.

The chain uses TRBV7-8 and TRBJ2-5, with 7 bases lining up with TRBD1. This CDR3 region has 14 residues. V was pared by 2 bases and J by 3 bases, with 3 bases of the junction left unmatched. Germline CDR1 is SGHVS and CDR2 is FQNEAQ. The CDR3 loop reads CASSLPGTEETQYF. The CDR3 DNA reads as TGTGCCAGCAGCTTACCCGGGACAGAAGAGACCCAGTACTTC.

The chain links TRBV19 to TRBJ2-5; 12 bases agree with TRBD2. The CDR3 has 16 residues. Trimming cost V 5 bases and J 5 bases; bases outside gene matches: 9. CDR1 and CDR2 from the germline V gene are LNHDA and SQIVND (reference sequence). CDR3 bases: TGTGCCAGTAGTGCTCGGACTAGCGGGGATGGCGAGACCCAGTACTTC. Encoded protein: CASSARTSGDGETQYF.

Worth noting for this clone: Other DNA sequences in the sample encode the same CDR3. This rearrangement joins TRBV10-1 to TRBJ1-1, with unresolved D. This CDR3 contains 13 residues. Germline V gives CDR1 WNHNN, CDR2 SYGVQD (reference sequence). The ends were cut back, 4 bases at V and 1 base at J, with 7 bases in the middle. The DNA for the CDR3 is TGCGCCAGCAGTGGACAACCGAACACTGAAGCTTTCTTT. Amino acid sequence: CASSGQPNTEAFF.

In this sample, this clone turned up once. The V gene is TRBV28, the J gene TRBJ2-7; weak D call: TRBD2 (6 bases). Germline loops: CDR1 MDHEN, CDR2 SYDVKM. Trimming removed 3 bases from V and 0 bases from J, with 15 bases in between. The CDR3 consists of 16 residues. The DNA for the CDR3 is TGTGCCAGCAGTTTTCGGTTGGGGGGTTCCTCCTACGAGCAGTACGTC. This gives the protein CASSFRLGGSSYEQYV.

This chain connects TRBV28 to TRBJ2-5; tentatively, D is TRBD2 (6 bases). CDR1 and CDR2 from the germline V gene are MDHEN and SYDVKM. V was pared by 1 base and J by 3 bases, with 9 bases between. The CDR3 is 14 residues long. The CDR3 reads CASSLFTGEETQYF. The CDR3 DNA follows: TGTGCCAGCAGTTTATTTACGGGGGAAGAGACCCAGTACTTC.

This clone is a singleton in its sample. The chain links TRBV29-1 to TRBJ2-5; D may be TRBD2 (6 bases). The CDR3 extends over 14 amino acids. V was trimmed by 5 bases and J by 2 bases, leaving 15 bases between them. Germline V gene lookup returns CDR1 SQVTM and CDR2 ANQGSEA. CDR3 nucleotide sequence: TGCAGCGTTTCCAGGAGGGTCAGTCAAGAGACCCAGTACTTC. It codes for CSVSRRVSQETQYF.

The chain employs TRBV6-1 and TRBJ1-4; no clear D gene. V shed 8 bases and J shed 6 bases, with 10 bases lying between them. Germline CDR1 and CDR2: MNHNS and SASEGT. This CDR3 contains 12 residues. This chain's CDR3 is CASSTGDEKLFF. In nucleotides, the CDR3 is TGTGCCAGCTCGACGGGTGATGAAAAACTGTTTTTT.

This chain connects TRBV5-1 to TRBJ2-3, with 9 bases lining up with TRBD2. Germline V gene data show CDR1 as SGHRS and CDR2 as YFSETQ. The junction had 4 bases not matched to a gene; V was cut back by 0 bases and J by 2 bases. The CDR3 is 16 residues long. This chain's CDR3 is CASSLVSGGPTDTQYF. For the CDR3, the DNA is TGCGCCAGCAGCTTGGTAAGCGGGGGGCCCACAGATACGCAGTATTTT. The full variable domain, completed using reference TRBV5-1 and TRBJ2-3, is KAGVTQTPRYLIKTRGQQVTLSCSPISGHRSVSWYQQTPGQGLQFLFEYFSETQRNKGNFPGRFSGRQFSNSRSEMNVSTLELGDSALYLCASSLVSGGPTDTQYFGPGTRLTVL.

For the CDR3, the DNA is TGTGCCAGCAGGCCGCCAGGGCCTAACTATGGCTACACCTTC. Its protein product is CASRPPGPNYGYTF. The genes are TRBV28 and TRBJ1-2, with TRBD1 as a possible D gene (5 bases). CDR3 length: 14 residues. The V gene's germline CDR1 is MDHEN and CDR2 SYDVKM. Trimming removed 6 bases from V and 0 bases from J, with 11 bases in between.

J is TRBJ1-1 and V is TRBV5-1, with D uncertain. The V and J ends lost 4 bases and 1 base respectively, with 8 bases between them. Germline CDR1 SGHRS, CDR2 YFSETQ. The CDR3 contains 13 residues. CDR3 residues: CASSRTWNTEAFF. CDR3 coding DNA: TGCGCCAGCAGCAGAACTTGGAACACTGAAGCTTTCTTT.

In the case of this clone: Other nucleotide sequences in the sample specify the same CDR3. The chain joins TRBV7-2 to TRBJ2-1; D is perhaps TRBD1 (5 bases). V was trimmed by 4 bases and J by 7 bases, leaving 8 bases between them. Germline lookup yields CDR1 SGHTA and CDR2 FQGNSA. The CDR3 is 12 residues long. The DNA for the CDR3 is TGTGCCAGCAGCTCTCAGGGTAATGAGCAGTTCTTC. It encodes CASSSQGNEQFF.

The CDR3 DNA is TGCAGCGTTGATCGTCTGGGGCTAAGCTATGGCTACACCTTC. This encodes CSVDRLGLSYGYTF. V is TRBV29-1 and J is TRBJ1-2, with D perhaps matching TRBD1 (5 bases). The V gene lost 3 bases and the J gene lost 4 bases, with 15 bases spanning the gap. The CDR3 sequence is 14 residues long. Germline CDR1 SQVTM, CDR2 ANQGSEA.

The V gene is TRBV5-1, the J gene TRBJ2-5, with 14 bases lining up with TRBD2. Trimming at V came to 1 base and at J to 2 bases, leaving 10 bases not matched to a gene. The CDR3 totals 19 residues. CDR1 is SGHRS and CDR2 is YFSETQ in the germline V gene. The CDR3 sequence is CASSLSPTSGGAGQETQYF. CDR3 DNA sequence: TGCGCCAGCAGCTTGTCTCCGACTAGCGGGGGGGCCGGGCAAGAGACCCAGTACTTC.

The chain combines TRBV9 with TRBJ2-5, with D unresolved. The CDR3 extends over 14 amino acids. In germline, CDR1 is SGDLS, CDR2 YYNGEE. Trimming pared 0 bases from V and 1 base from J, leaving 7 bases between. CDR3 protein: CASSVVPSQETQYF. In nucleotides, the CDR3 is TGTGCCAGCAGCGTAGTCCCCTCCCAAGAGACCCAGTACTTC.

This clone was picked up a small number of times. This chain uses TRBV25-1 with TRBJ2-7, with D uncertain. The CDR3 length is 11 residues. The germline V gene encodes CDR1 MGHDK and CDR2 SYGVNS. The V end was cut by 4 bases, the J end by 2 bases, with 3 bases between. CDR3 sequence (DNA): TGTGCCAGCAGTGCTCCCTACGAGCAGTACTTC. Encoded protein: CASSAPYEQYF.

The CDR3 nucleotides are TGTGCCAGCAGCTTCGGGACAGGGGGCGGTCGCTACACCTTC. Amino acids: CASSFGTGGGRYTF. V usage is TRBV13 and J usage is TRBJ1-2, with 12 bases aligning to TRBD1. Germline V lookup: CDR1 PRHDT, CDR2 FYEKMQ (reference sequence). The V and J ends lost 3 bases and 9 bases, in that order; junction bases with no gene match: 5. This CDR3 has 14 residues. The variable domain in full, completed from reference TRBV13 and TRBJ1-2, reads AAGVIQSPRHLIKEKRETATLKCYPIPRHDTVYWYQQGPGQDPQFLISFYEKMQSDKGSIPDRFSAQQFSDYHSELNMSSLELGDSALYFCASSFGTGGGRYTFGSGTRLTVV.

The genes are TRBV4-3 and TRBJ2-7; maybe TRBD1 (6 bases). Germline assignment: CDR1 LGHNA and CDR2 YSLEER. This CDR3 region has 14 residues. The ends were cut back, 3 bases at V and 5 bases at J, with 14 bases in the middle. In nucleotides, the CDR3 is TGCGCCAGCAGCCAGGACAGTCGGGGTAACGAGCAGTACTTC. This codes for CASSQDSRGNEQYF.

The gene calls are TRBV11-2 and TRBJ2-5; TRBD1 is a possible D gene (6 bases). V was cut by 5 bases and J by 3 bases, with 28 bases left in between. There are 19 residues in the CDR3. CDR1 is SGHAT and CDR2 is FQNNGV in the germline V gene. The DNA of the CDR3 is TGTGCCAGCAGCCCCGCACCGGTGACGGCAGGGGTAACGAAAGAGACCCAGTACTTC. Encoded protein: CASSPAPVTAGVTKETQYF.